This T cell receptor beta chain was observed in a study of PD-L1 blockade in urothelial cancer. As concerns this clone: Its specificity is unknown.

TCRdb's copy holds only in-frame clones and misses some; the assay was immunoSEQ multiplex PCR. The sample carries about 38,000 clones, approximately 90% recorded once. The CDR3 sequence is 18 residues long. V was pared by 1 base and J by 0 bases, with 14 bases between. Germline assignment: CDR1 SGHRS and CDR2 YFSETQ. Overall study findings and caveats: At the 3-week point, tumor-associated blood clones expanded more in durable-benefit patients.

The chain combines TRBV5-1 with TRBJ1-6; D may be TRBD1 (6 bases). The source is a man in his sixties with urothelial cancer. Sequenced here: PBMCs, sampled around atezolizumab (anti-PD-L1) treatment. The CDR3 here is CASSLPDRTSSYNSPLHF. DNA for the CDR3: TGCGCCAGCAGCTTGCCCGACAGGACGAGCTCCTATAATTCACCCCTCCACTTT. Using reference TRBV5-1 and TRBJ1-6 for the parts outside the CDR3, the full variable domain is KAGVTQTPRYLIKTRGQQVTLSCSPISGHRSVSWYQQTPGQGLQFLFEYFSETQRNKGNFPGRFSGRQFSNSRSEMNVSTLELGDSALYLCASSLPDRTSSYNSPLHFGNGTRLTVT.